The 32 T cell receptor beta chains below all came from one sample that was sequenced in a study of spatial heterogeneity in lung cancer. The study's findings and limits: The number of expanded tumor alpha and beta chains correlated with mutation number.

TCRdb fed the 5' RACE reads into MiXCR, producing one record per CDR3 protein. The sample contains about 9,800 distinct CDR3 sequences, approximately 50% of which appear only once. No antigen has been assigned to these receptors. Time point defined: sample taken at primary tumor resection. The source material was lung tumor tissue, sampled at surgery. Receptor source: a female donor with early-stage non-small cell lung cancer.

About this clonotype itself: The library was prepared for alpha chains; this beta chain is a stray read, so its frequency means little. The chain uses TRBV5-1 and TRBJ1-1; D uncertain. The CDR3 is made up of 14 amino acids. Germline loops: CDR1 SGHRS, CDR2 YFSETQ. The ends were cut back, 0 bases at V and 0 bases at J, with 6 bases in the middle. CDR3 bases: TGCGCCAGCAGCTTGGGACCTATGAACACTGAAGCTTTCTTT. Translating it yields CASSLGPMNTEAFF.

Concerning this clonotype itself: Being off target in a library aimed at alpha chains, this beta chain has a size of little meaning. V and J are TRBV29-1 and TRBJ1-2; D is unresolved. This CDR3 has 12 residues. V was clipped by 2 bases and J by 5 bases, with 9 bases between them. CDR1 SQVTM and CDR2 ANQGSEA come from the germline V gene. The CDR3 loop is CSVEPTVYGYTF. CDR3 bases: TGCAGCGTTGAACCGACGGTTTATGGCTACACCTTC.

A note on this clonotype: The library was prepared for alpha chains; this beta chain is a stray read, so its frequency means little. The rearrangement links TRBV4-2 to TRBJ2-7, with 7 bases identical to TRBD2. J gave up 4 bases and V 0 bases, and 15 bases lay outside the gene matches. The CDR3 is made up of 18 amino acids. CDR1 is LGHNA, CDR2 YNFKEQ, per germline. CDR3 DNA: TGTGCCAGCAGCCAAGATGAAGGAGCGGGGCCCGTGCCTTACGAGCAGTACTTC. Translation: CASSQDEGAGPVPYEQYF.

Remarks on this clonotype: In a library made to pick up alpha chains, this beta chain is a stray read with a size that means little. The J gene is TRBJ1-3, the V gene TRBV20-1, with TRBD1 identical over 11 bases. CDR1 is DFQATT and CDR2 is SNEGSKA in the germline V gene (reference sequence). Trimming cost V 5 bases and J 6 bases; bases outside gene matches: 12. This CDR3 contains 16 residues. In DNA, the CDR3 is TGCAGTGCTGTAACCGGGACAGGGGGTAGTGCAAACACCATATATTTT. Protein product: CSAVTGTGGSANTIYF.

In the case of this clonotype: A library prepared for alpha chains yielded this beta chain as an off-target read; its size is of little meaning. The chain links TRBV9 to TRBJ1-5; D uncertain. Trimming took off 0 bases at V and 6 bases at J, with 7 bases between the two ends. Germline V lookup: CDR1 SGDLS, CDR2 YYNGEE. The CDR3 runs to 13 residues. For the CDR3, the DNA is TGTGCCAGCAGCGTAGCTGAGCGTCAGCCCCAGCATTTT. This encodes CASSVAERQPQHF.

The sample holds a few counts of this clonotype. A library made for alpha chains picked up this beta chain off target, so its size means little. The genes are TRBV6-5 and TRBJ2-7; D is tentatively TRBD1 or TRBD2 (5 bases each). Germline values: CDR1 MNHEY, CDR2 SVGAGI. The CDR3 consists of 13 residues. The ends were cut back, 0 bases at V and 2 bases at J, with 5 bases in the middle. CDR3: CASSYSGAYEQYF. The CDR3 DNA follows: TGTGCCAGCAGTTACTCGGGGGCCTACGAGCAGTACTTC.

This clonotype was picked up a small number of times. Since the library was made to target alpha chains, this beta chain is a stray read and its abundance is not meaningful. The J gene is TRBJ2-1, the V gene TRBV28; a possible D gene is TRBD2 (5 bases). This CDR3 spans 16 amino acids. Germline V gene sequence: CDR1 MDHEN, CDR2 SYDVKM. V was pared by 6 bases and J by 5 bases, with 20 bases between. CDR3 loop: CASSLREGFTDNEQFF. CDR3 sequence (DNA): TGTGCCAGCAGCCTAAGAGAGGGTTTCACAGACAATGAGCAGTTCTTC.

The sample holds a few counts of this clonotype. Since the library was made to target alpha chains, this beta chain is a stray read and its abundance is not meaningful. This chain uses TRBV7-3 with TRBJ1-1; perhaps TRBD1 as D (5 bases). The CDR3 sequence is 15 residues long. Between the trimmed V and J ends, which lost 2 bases and 6 bases, there was a span of 16 bases. The V gene's germline CDR1 is SGHTA and CDR2 FQGTGA. The CDR3 region is CASSLETGKGAEAFF. As DNA, the CDR3 is TGTGCCAGCAGCTTAGAGACGGGGAAAGGGGCTGAAGCTTTCTTT.

A note on this clonotype: Because the library targeted alpha chains, this beta chain is an off-target read whose size means little. The chain combines TRBV20-1 with TRBJ2-7; a possible D gene is TRBD1 (6 bases). CDR3 length: 14 amino acids. V lost 1 base to trimming and J lost 6 bases, with 16 bases between them. Germline lookup yields CDR1 DFQATT and CDR2 SNEGSKA (reference sequence). The CDR3 is CSARVGGRGPEQYF. Written as DNA, the CDR3 is TGCAGTGCTAGAGTTGGAGGCAGGGGACCCGAGCAGTACTTC.

A remark on this clonotype: A library made for alpha chains picked up this beta chain off target, so its size means little. CDR3 coding DNA: TGTGCCAGCAGCGGGACTAGCGGGGTCTACAATGAGCAGTTCTTC. Amino acids: CASSGTSGVYNEQFF. The chain has TRBV7-2 and TRBJ2-1; 13 nucleotides align to TRBD2. The germline V gene has CDR1 SGHTA and CDR2 FQGNSA. The junction had 1 base not matched to a gene; V was cut back by 5 bases and J by 3 bases. The CDR3 runs 15 residues.

To note about this clonotype: The library was built for alpha chains, so this beta chain is an off-target read and its size means little. The V call is TRBV6-6, the J call TRBJ1-5; D perhaps matches TRBD1 (5 bases). CDR3 length: 16 residues. Per germline, CDR1 MNHNY and CDR2 SVGAGI (reference sequence). V was trimmed by 2 bases and J by 2 bases, leaving 13 bases between them. Here the CDR3 DNA reads TGTGCCAGCAGTTACGTACCAACCAGGGGCAATCAGCCCCAGCATTTT. Protein product: CASSYVPTRGNQPQHF.

With respect to this clonotype: This beta chain appears as a stray read in a library generated for alpha chains; its size is not informative. The chain joins TRBV29-1 to TRBJ2-3; D uncertain. The CDR3 covers 11 residues. Germline values: CDR1 SQVTM, CDR2 ANQGSEA. V was clipped by 4 bases and J by 2 bases, with 4 bases between them. The CDR3 loop is CSVGSTDTQYF. CDR3 nucleotide sequence: TGCAGCGTTGGATCCACAGATACGCAGTATTTT.

With respect to this clonotype: Because this beta chain is a stray read in a library intended to capture alpha chains, its abundance should not be given much weight. The chain uses TRBV20-1 and TRBJ2-7; D gene unclear. The CDR3 contains 13 residues. Germline V gene sequence: CDR1 DFQATT, CDR2 SNEGSKA (reference sequence). V lost 3 bases and J lost 0, with 9 bases in between. The CDR3: CSASPGSSYEQYF. In DNA, the CDR3 is TGCAGTGCTAGTCCCGGCAGCTCCTACGAGCAGTACTTC.

This clonotype was detected only once. Found in a library prepared for alpha chains, this beta chain is an off-target read, and its abundance has little meaning. The CDR3 sequence: CASSYSPGRALGANTGELFF. CDR3 nucleotides: TGTGCCAGCAGTTACTCGCCCGGACGGGCGTTAGGAGCGAACACCGGGGAGCTGTTTTTT. The chain joins TRBV6-6 to TRBJ2-2; no definite D call. The CDR3 extends over 20 amino acids. In germline, CDR1 is MNHNY, CDR2 SVGAGI (reference sequence). The V and J ends lost 0 bases and 0 bases respectively, with 20 bases between them.

This clonotype has more than one count but fewer than ten. Found in a library prepared for alpha chains, this beta chain is an off-target read, and its abundance has little meaning. The chain carries TRBV5-1 and TRBJ2-3; D ambiguous. V lost 0 bases and J 0 bases, leaving 17 bases between the germline ends. The CDR3 consists of 18 residues. In germline, CDR1 is SGHRS, CDR2 YFSETQ. CDR3 residues: CASSLGSQGYPSTDTQYF. CDR3 in DNA: TGCGCCAGCAGCTTGGGCAGTCAAGGTTATCCTAGCACAGATACGCAGTATTTT.

Comment on this clonotype: This beta chain is an off-target read within a library intended for alpha chains, so its frequency means little. The chain combines TRBV4-1 with TRBJ2-3; 9 nucleotides match TRBD2. Germline V gene sequence: CDR1 MGHRA, CDR2 YSYEKL. After removal of 1 base from V and 5 bases from J, the junction contained 13 bases not matched to a gene. The CDR3 covers 18 residues. The CDR3 loop reads CASSQGSLRRGGRDTQYF. The CDR3 nucleotides are TGCGCCAGCAGCCAAGGAAGCCTAAGGCGGGGGGGAAGAGATACGCAGTATTTT.

This clonotype was found a few times. Within a library made for alpha chains, this beta chain is off target, and its count is uninformative. The chain is built from TRBV5-1 and TRBJ1-1; 7 nucleotides agree with TRBD1. The V and J ends lost 4 bases and 3 bases, in that order; junction bases with no gene match: 6. CDR1 is SGHRS, CDR2 YFSETQ, per germline. This CDR3 spans 14 amino acids. CDR3 coding DNA: TGCGCCAGCAGCCTCCAGGGGGTTCACACTGAAGCTTTCTTT. As protein: CASSLQGVHTEAFF.

In the case of this clonotype: Little can be read into the size of this beta chain, an off-target read in a library designed for alpha chains. The chain carries TRBV12-3 or TRBV12-4 and TRBJ1-2; D ambiguous. CDR3 size: 13 residues. Between the trimmed V and J ends, which lost 1 base and 10 bases, there was a span of 13 bases. The CDR3 DNA follows: TGTGCCAGCAGTTTAGGGCCAGGCGGGTACTACACCTTC. This codes for CASSLGPGGYYTF.

About this clonotype itself: This beta chain lies outside the target of a library built for alpha chains; its clone size means little. This sequence joins TRBV7-3 and TRBJ1-6, with D hard to call. Trimming stripped 4 bases from V and 10 bases from J, with 14 bases between. Germline V gives CDR1 SGHTA, CDR2 FQGTGA. The CDR3 extends over 14 amino acids. The CDR3 reads CASSSTGSRSPLHF. For the CDR3, the DNA is TGTGCCAGCAGCTCAACCGGGAGCAGGTCACCCCTCCACTTT.

In this sample, this clonotype turned up a few times. Since the library was made to target alpha chains, this beta chain is a stray read and its abundance is not meaningful. V usage is TRBV12-3 or TRBV12-4 and J usage is TRBJ1-5; D is undetermined. The CDR3 has 12 residues. Trimming pared 6 bases from V and 2 bases from J, leaving 5 bases between. The CDR3 is CASRRGNQPQHF. The CDR3 DNA sequence: TGTGCCAGCAGACGGGGCAATCAGCCCCAGCATTTT.

Turning to this clonotype: Little can be read into the size of this beta chain, an off-target read in a library designed for alpha chains. V and J are TRBV4-2 and TRBJ2-2; D perhaps matches TRBD2 (5 bases). This CDR3 contains 15 residues. The ends were cut back, 2 bases at V and 0 bases at J, with 7 bases in the middle. Germline CDR1 reads LGHNA; CDR2 reads YNFKEQ. The CDR3 region has the DNA TGTGCCAGCAGCCAACGGGGAGCGAACACCGGGGAGCTGTTTTTT. It translates to CASSQRGANTGELFF.

A note on this clonotype: This beta chain was picked up by a library intended for alpha chains and is off target, so its count carries little meaning. The gene calls are TRBV24-1 and TRBJ2-3, with a possible D match to TRBD2 (7 bases). V lost 2 bases, J lost 4 bases, and 21 bases lay in between. CDR1 is KGHDR and CDR2 is SFDVKD in the germline V gene. This CDR3 has 18 amino acids. CDR3 in DNA: TGTGCCACCAGTGATTCGCCTACGGGGGGCCAATTATCAGATACGCAGTATTTT. This sequence encodes CATSDSPTGGQLSDTQYF.

This clonotype was observed a few times. Since it is a stray read in a library aimed at alpha chains, this beta chain has a size that is not meaningful. The chain employs TRBV12-3 or TRBV12-4 and TRBJ2-3; the D gene is possibly TRBD1 (5 bases). CDR3 length: 15 residues. The V end was cut by 3 bases, the J end by 2 bases, with 12 bases between. CDR3 sequence (DNA): TGTGCCAGCAGTTTTGATCAGGACAACACAGATACGCAGTATTTT. Protein: CASSFDQDNTDTQYF.

This clonotype was detected a few times. With the library built for alpha chains, this beta chain is off target and its frequency is not meaningful. The rearrangement links TRBV10-3 to TRBJ1-1; 8 bases are shared with TRBD1. The CDR3 covers 13 residues. With 11 bases clipped from V and 0 bases from J, the junction kept 5 bases outside the gene matches. Per germline, CDR1 ENHRY and CDR2 SYGVKD. In DNA form, the CDR3 reads TGTGCCGCCCAGGGGGCCTTGAACACTGAAGCTTTCTTT. Translation gives CAAQGALNTEAFF.

This clonotype has a single count. Within a library made for alpha chains, this beta chain is off target, and its count is uninformative. The chain joins TRBV5-1 to TRBJ1-2; D is unresolved. The V end lost 4 bases, the J end lost 0 bases, and 7 bases lay between the germline ends. The CDR3 contains 13 residues. CDR1 and CDR2 (germline): SGHRS, YFSETQ. This CDR3 is CASSRASNYGYTF. CDR3 nucleotide sequence: TGCGCCAGCAGCAGGGCCTCTAACTATGGCTACACCTTC.

Points on this clonotype: A library prepared for alpha chains yielded this beta chain as an off-target read; its size is of little meaning. The chain couples TRBV18 to TRBJ2-3; 9 nucleotides align to TRBD2. This CDR3 is 17 amino acids long. Germline V gene data show CDR1 as KGHSH and CDR2 as LQKENI. Trimming took 2 bases from V and 5 from J; bases not matched to a gene: 11. CDR3 amino acids: CASSPRRLAGVRDTQYF. The CDR3 DNA reads as TGTGCCAGCTCACCAAGAAGATTAGCGGGGGTAAGAGATACGCAGTATTTT.

On this clonotype: Being off target in a library aimed at alpha chains, this beta chain has a size of little meaning. The rearrangement uses TRBV20-1 and TRBJ1-1; 7 bases align to TRBD1. J lost 1 base, V lost 0 bases, and 14 bases had no gene match. This CDR3 is built from 18 residues. Germline V lookup: CDR1 DFQATT, CDR2 SNEGSKA (reference sequence). CDR3 amino acids: CSARDQGQLHPGNTEAFF. In DNA form, the CDR3 reads TGCAGTGCTAGAGATCAGGGACAGCTCCATCCTGGGAACACTGAAGCTTTCTTT.

In regard to this clonotype: Being off target in a library aimed at alpha chains, this beta chain has a size of little meaning. This chain links TRBV29-1 with TRBJ1-5, with a tentative D call TRBD1 (6 bases). Germline CDR1 reads SQVTM; CDR2 reads ANQGSEA. The CDR3 runs 14 residues. Trimming stripped 4 bases from V and 0 bases from J, with 10 bases between. The CDR3 coding sequence is TGCAGCGTTGCAGGGGAATATAGCAATCAGCCCCAGCATTTT. This encodes CSVAGEYSNQPQHF.

Note on this clonotype: Since it is a stray read in a library aimed at alpha chains, this beta chain has a size that is not meaningful. The chain uses TRBV12-3 or TRBV12-4 and TRBJ2-1, with a possible D match to TRBD1 (5 bases). V gave up 7 bases and J gave up 12 bases, with 19 bases separating them. This CDR3 contains 13 residues. The chain's CDR3 is CASTQGARGGQFF. DNA for the CDR3: TGTGCCAGCACCCAAGGGGCTAGAGGTGGGCAGTTCTTC.

This clonotype was detected a few times. With the library built for alpha chains, this beta chain is off target and its frequency is not meaningful. This chain uses TRBV15 with TRBJ2-1; D is possibly TRBD2 (6 bases). CDR1 and CDR2 (germline): LNHNV, YYDKDF (reference sequence). Trimming removed 1 base from V and 13 bases from J, with 14 bases in between. CDR3 length: 13 amino acids. This chain's CDR3 is CATSRGATRPQFF. The CDR3 region has the DNA TGTGCCACCAGCAGAGGGGCGACTAGGCCCCAGTTCTTC.

As to this clonotype: As an off-target read in a library built for alpha chains, this beta chain has a frequency of little significance. The chain carries TRBV7-3 and TRBJ2-1, with TRBD2 as a possible D gene (6 bases). Trimming pared 2 bases from V and 10 bases from J, leaving 15 bases between. The CDR3 covers 14 residues. In germline, CDR1 is SGHTA, CDR2 FQGTGA. CDR3 sequence reads: CASSLGGRSDEQFF. The CDR3 DNA sequence: TGTGCCAGCAGCTTAGGAGGGAGGTCGGACGAGCAGTTCTTC.

This clonotype was seen once. The library was built for alpha chains, so this beta chain is an off-target read and its size means little. This chain uses TRBV5-1 with TRBJ2-5; D is ambiguous. V lost 0 bases, J lost 5 bases, and 11 bases lay in between. The germline gives CDR1 SGHRS, CDR2 YFSETQ. The CDR3 spans 14 residues. The CDR3 region is CASSLGRKGETQYF. The CDR3 DNA follows: TGCGCCAGCAGCTTGGGGCGTAAGGGCGAGACCCAGTACTTC.